These 10 T cell receptor beta chains were sequenced from one sample in a study of CD8 T cells in Susac syndrome. Reverse transcription used roughly 0.5 to 1 ug RNA and random hexamers. TCRdb passed the immunoSEQ multiplex PCR reads through MiXCR, listing each CDR3 protein once. The table lists about 110,000 distinct CDR3 sequences, 90% to 96% of them singletons. The sequenced sample was CD4+ T cells from PBMCs. The source is a human donor in good health.

The chain carries TRBV5-1 and TRBJ1-1; no reliable D call. Deletions cut 4 bases from V and 4 bases from J, with 11 bases between. This CDR3 contains 13 residues. Germline values: CDR1 SGHRS, CDR2 YFSETQ. CDR3 in amino acids: CASSQRPGTEAFF. CDR3 nucleotide sequence: TGCGCCAGCAGCCAACGACCTGGCACTGAAGCTTTCTTT.

V is TRBV27 and J is TRBJ1-2, with a weak D call TRBD1 (5 bases). Deletions cut 5 bases from V and 7 bases from J, with 17 bases between. Germline V gene data show CDR1 as MNHEY and CDR2 as SMNVEV (reference sequence). This CDR3 is 14 amino acids long. The CDR3 is CASSLSPIGGGYTF. In nucleotides, the CDR3 is TGTGCCAGCAGTCTCAGCCCTATCGGGGGTGGCTACACCTTC.

The chain recombines TRBV10-3 with TRBJ1-5; the D is unclear. CDR1 is ENHRY, CDR2 SYGVKD, per germline. V lost 4 bases and J lost 3, with 7 bases in between. This CDR3 spans 13 amino acids. Here the CDR3 DNA reads TGTGCCATCAGTGGGCTTCTCAATCAGCCCCAGCATTTT. It codes for CAISGLLNQPQHF.

The chain carries TRBV5-4 and TRBJ1-6; 12 bases align to TRBD1. J lost 5 bases, V lost 4 bases, and 4 bases had no gene match. The CDR3 is made up of 16 amino acids. Germline V gene lookup returns CDR1 SGHNT and CDR2 YYREEE (reference sequence). This CDR3 is CASSPGQGANNSPLHF. For the CDR3, the DNA is TGTGCCAGCAGCCCGGGACAGGGGGCGAATAATTCACCCCTCCACTTT.

The genes are TRBV7-9 and TRBJ2-7; D gene uncertain. Germline CDR1 SEHNR, CDR2 FQNEAQ (reference sequence). V was pared by 5 bases and J by 0 bases, with 8 bases between. CDR3 length: 13 residues. CDR3: CASSPWTSYEQYF. The CDR3 region has the DNA TGTGCCAGCAGCCCATGGACCTCCTACGAGCAGTACTTC.

The chain links TRBV5-1 to TRBJ2-6; TRBD1 matches 9 bases. Looked up from germline, CDR1 is SGHRS and CDR2 is YFSETQ. The CDR3 runs to 18 residues. Trimming removed 0 bases from V and 0 bases from J; junction bases left unmatched: 4. The CDR3 is CASSLVGTGPSGANVLTF. The CDR3 nucleotides read TGCGCCAGCAGCTTGGTTGGGACAGGGCCCTCTGGGGCCAACGTCCTGACTTTC.

This chain connects TRBV12-3 or TRBV12-4 to TRBJ1-1; 8 nucleotides match TRBD1. The CDR3 length is 11 residues. Trimming removed 5 bases from V and 11 bases from J; junction bases left unmatched: 4. The CDR3 DNA sequence: TGTGCCAGCAGTCTCCGACAGGGGGCTTTCTTT. It encodes CASSLRQGAFF.

The rearrangement uses TRBV25-1 and TRBJ1-1; a weak D match, TRBD1 (6 bases). V lost 7 bases and J lost 4, with 7 bases in between. The CDR3 is 11 amino acids. The V gene's germline CDR1 is MGHDK and CDR2 SYGVNS. CDR3 DNA sequence: TGTGCCAGCACCAGGGGCACTGAAGCTTTCTTT. The encoded protein is CASTRGTEAFF.

CDR3 DNA sequence: TGTGCCAGCAGCCAAGAGGGGGGCTCCTACAATGAGCAGTTCTTC. It is translated as CASSQEGGSYNEQFF. J is TRBJ2-1 and V is TRBV4-2; possible D gene TRBD2, 6 bases. There are 15 residues in the CDR3. The germline V and J ends were trimmed by 0 bases and 0 bases, with 6 bases remaining between them. Germline loops: CDR1 LGHNA, CDR2 YNFKEQ.

The chain links TRBV29-1 to TRBJ2-5; D might be TRBD1 (6 bases). From germline, CDR1 is SQVTM and CDR2 ANQGSEA. The CDR3 runs to 13 residues. Trimming took 5 bases from V and 5 from J, leaving 15 bases between them. The DNA for the CDR3 is TGCAGCGTTCAGGGGAGATTTCTCGAGACCCAGTACTTC. It is translated as CSVQGRFLETQYF.